Presented here are 28 T cell receptor beta chains from one specimen sequenced in a study of cytomegalovirus exposure and HLA in healthy donors. TCRdb's copy holds only in-frame clones and misses some; the assay was immunoSEQ multiplex PCR. Among 150,000 to 200,000 clones listed, about 85% were seen once. Material: PBMCs. The receptors stem from a man aged 30 to 39 in good health and CMV-seropositive.

The J gene is TRBJ2-7, the V gene TRBV7-9, with D possibly being TRBD1 (6 bases). The V gene's germline CDR1 is SEHNR and CDR2 FQNEAQ (reference sequence). The CDR3 runs 15 residues. Trimming pared 0 bases from V and 0 bases from J, leaving 9 bases between. The CDR3 sequence: CASSLATGFSYEQYF. CDR3 nucleotides: TGTGCCAGCAGCTTAGCGACAGGTTTCTCCTACGAGCAGTACTTC. Full variable domain (rest looked up from reference TRBV7-9 and TRBJ2-7): DTGVSQNPRHKITKRGQNVTFRCDPISEHNRLYWYRQTLGQGPEFLTYFQNEAQLEKSRLLSDRFSAERPKGSFSTLEIQRTEQGDSAMYLCASSLATGFSYEQYFGPGTRLTVT.

This chain uses TRBV5-1 with TRBJ2-7; tentative D call: TRBD1 (5 bases). Trimming took off 0 bases at V and 0 bases at J, with 10 bases between the two ends. Germline CDR1 is SGHRS and CDR2 is YFSETQ. CDR3 length: 15 amino acids. CDR3 bases: TGCGCCAGCAGCTTGGGGACGACAGCCTCCTACGAGCAGTACTTC. Amino acid sequence: CASSLGTTASYEQYF.

This chain uses TRBV5-6 with TRBJ2-2, with D possibly being TRBD2 (7 bases). Germline V CDR1 and CDR2: SGHDT, YYEEEE. V lost 2 bases and J 4 bases, leaving 15 bases between the germline ends. This CDR3 contains 16 residues. The CDR3 here is CASSLLGGATTGELFF. In DNA form, the CDR3 reads TGTGCCAGCAGCTTACTGGGGGGGGCGACCACCGGGGAGCTGTTTTTT.

This clone was observed a single time. The chain recombines TRBV4-3 with TRBJ2-3, with 12 bases lining up with TRBD2. Losses at the gene ends were 4 bases for V and 2 bases for J; bases not matched to a gene: 10. The CDR3 has 18 amino acids. CDR1 is LGHNA, CDR2 YSLEER, per germline. The CDR3 DNA reads as TGCGCCAGCAGCCCGACATTACTAGCGGGGGGTTCCACAGATACGCAGTATTTT. As protein: CASSPTLLAGGSTDTQYF.

The chain links TRBV19 to TRBJ2-1; 13 bases are a match to TRBD2. Germline loops: CDR1 LNHDA, CDR2 SQIVND (reference sequence). V trimming: 6 bases; J trimming: 9 bases; junction bases outside the gene matches: 8. CDR3 length: 15 residues. CDR3 protein: CASRRTSGGRSEQFF. Written as DNA, the CDR3 is TGTGCCAGTAGAAGGACTAGCGGGGGTCGCAGTGAGCAGTTCTTC.

This clone has just one count. The rearrangement uses TRBV9 and TRBJ2-7, with TRBD2 as a possible D gene (5 bases). Trimming shortened V by 0 bases and J by 2 bases, and 9 bases separated the two germline ends. Germline CDR1 reads SGDLS; CDR2 reads YYNGEE. This CDR3 region has 14 residues. The DNA for the CDR3 is TGTGCCAGCAGCGTAGGAGGGATTGCCTACGAGCAGTACTTC. Translating it yields CASSVGGIAYEQYF.

The chain recombines TRBV7-9 with TRBJ1-5; tentative D call: TRBD1 (6 bases). The length of the CDR3 is 14 residues. The germline gives CDR1 SEHNR, CDR2 FQNEAQ (reference sequence). Between the trimmed V and J ends, which lost 3 bases and 3 bases, there was a span of 9 bases. The CDR3 DNA sequence: TGTGCCAGCAGCTTCGGGGGGGCCAATCAGCCCCAGCATTTT. Protein: CASSFGGANQPQHF.

The gene calls are TRBV5-6 and TRBJ2-6; 7 bases fit TRBD1. CDR1 SGHDT and CDR2 YYEEEE come from the germline V gene. CDR3 length: 18 residues. The V segment lost 4 bases and the J segment 1 base; nucleotides outside the gene matches: 11. The CDR3 is CASSTTGVFRSGANVLTF. The CDR3 nucleotides read TGTGCCAGCAGCACAACAGGGGTGTTTCGGTCTGGGGCCAACGTCCTGACTTTC.

The chain couples TRBV4-1 to TRBJ2-7; TRBD1 agrees at 9 bases. This CDR3 region has 14 residues. CDR1 and CDR2 (germline): MGHRA, YSYEKL. With V trimmed by 2 bases and J by 4 bases, 3 bases remained unmatched. CDR3 loop: CASSQTGTGYEQYF. The CDR3 nucleotides read TGCGCCAGCAGCCAAACCGGGACAGGGTACGAGCAGTACTTC.

The CDR3 sequence is CASSLLQGAYQPQHF. The CDR3 DNA reads as TGTGCCAGCAGCTTATTACAGGGGGCTTATCAGCCCCAGCATTTT. The genes are TRBV7-2 and TRBJ1-5; 9 bases are shared with TRBD1. Unmatched junction bases numbered 4, after V lost 2 bases and J lost 5 bases. Germline V gene sequence: CDR1 SGHTA, CDR2 FQGNSA. The CDR3 runs to 15 residues.

The chain recombines TRBV7-9 with TRBJ2-5, with TRBD1 identical over 10 bases. Germline values: CDR1 SEHNR, CDR2 FQNEAQ (reference sequence). V shed 3 bases, J shed 5 bases, and the junction held 9 bases outside the gene matches. The CDR3 is 16 residues long. Here the CDR3 reads CASSLGDRGRWETQYF. The CDR3 bases are TGTGCCAGCAGCTTGGGAGACAGGGGGCGCTGGGAGACCCAGTACTTC.

This rearrangement joins TRBV15 to TRBJ2-7, with D perhaps TRBD2 (5 bases). Germline CDR1 LNHNV, CDR2 YYDKDF (reference sequence). V was clipped by 0 bases and J by 6 bases, with 12 bases between them. There are 14 residues in the CDR3. CDR3 nucleotides: TGTGCCACCAGCAGAGATGAGGGTTCCGGCGAGCAGTACTTC. Residues: CATSRDEGSGEQYF.

The CDR3 coding sequence is TGTGCCAGCAAGGAAAACAGGGGGCGCGGGTACGAGCAGTACTTC. It specifies CASKENRGRGYEQYF. The chain combines TRBV6-5 with TRBJ2-7; 9 positions agree with TRBD1. The CDR3 covers 15 residues. V shed 7 bases and J 4 bases; nucleotides not matched to a gene: 11. The germline V gene has CDR1 MNHEY and CDR2 SVGAGI.

This chain links TRBV6-5 with TRBJ1-3; D might be TRBD1 (5 bases). V lost 2 bases and J 0 bases, leaving 8 bases between the germline ends. Germline V gene lookup returns CDR1 MNHEY and CDR2 SVGAGI. The CDR3 loop spans 15 amino acids. The CDR3 is CASSYKGISGNTIYF. The CDR3 DNA reads TGTGCCAGCAGTTACAAGGGGATCTCTGGAAACACCATATATTTT.

The rearrangement links TRBV5-1 to TRBJ1-3; 8 bases line up with TRBD1. From germline, CDR1 is SGHRS and CDR2 YFSETQ. The CDR3 has 16 residues. V lost 3 bases and J lost 0; bases outside the gene matches: 5. The CDR3 region is CASSSGQASSGNTIYF. CDR3 coding DNA: TGCGCCAGCAGCTCGGGACAGGCTAGCTCTGGAAACACCATATATTTT.

The V call is TRBV15, the J call TRBJ1-5, with TRBD1 as a possible D gene (5 bases). V was cut by 5 bases and J by 6 bases, with 17 bases left in between. This CDR3 contains 15 residues. Germline values: CDR1 LNHNV, CDR2 YYDKDF (reference sequence). The CDR3 DNA reads as TGTGCCACCAGCTTACGCAGGGACGGGGGTCAGCCCCAGCATTTT. Protein: CATSLRRDGGQPQHF.

V is TRBV6-1 and J is TRBJ1-1, with a weak D call TRBD1 (5 bases). This CDR3 has 15 amino acids. With 6 bases removed from V and 1 base from J, the gap between germline ends came to 15 bases. Germline CDR1 reads MNHNS; CDR2 reads SASEGT. For the CDR3, the DNA is TGTGCCAGCAGAGAGGGACTGGGCTGGAACACTGAAGCTTTCTTT. It translates to CASREGLGWNTEAFF.

The chain combines TRBV7-8 with TRBJ2-7; 7 bases agree with TRBD2. The junction had 10 bases not matched to a gene; V was cut back by 4 bases and J by 1 base. The CDR3 covers 16 residues. In germline, CDR1 is SGHVS, CDR2 FQNEAQ. CDR3 nucleotide sequence: TGTGCCAGCAGCTACTTCCCTAGCGGTGCTTCCTACGAGCAGTACTTC. Residues: CASSYFPSGASYEQYF.

The chain recombines TRBV7-9 with TRBJ2-2; 9 positions agree with TRBD2. Trimming at V came to 11 bases and at J to 1 base, leaving 2 bases not matched to a gene. Germline V gives CDR1 SEHNR, CDR2 FQNEAQ (reference sequence). CDR3 length: 13 amino acids. CDR3 loop: CARSGGNTGELFF. CDR3 nucleotides: TGTGCCCGTAGCGGGGGGAACACCGGGGAGCTGTTTTTT.

The chain joins TRBV4-1 to TRBJ2-3, with D tentatively TRBD2 (7 bases). Germline V CDR1 and CDR2: MGHRA, YSYEKL. The CDR3 sequence is 15 residues long. The ends were cut back, 4 bases at V and 6 bases at J, with 17 bases in the middle. The CDR3 nucleotides are TGCGCCAGCAGCCCCTTAAGGGGGGGATCGGATACGCAGTATTTT. Protein: CASSPLRGGSDTQYF.

This CDR3 is CASSEDRGMNTEAFF. CDR3 nucleotide sequence: TGTGCCAGCAGCGAGGACAGGGGGATGAACACTGAAGCTTTCTTT. The chain recombines TRBV7-9 with TRBJ1-1; 10 bases fit TRBD1. Germline V gene lookup returns CDR1 SEHNR and CDR2 FQNEAQ (reference sequence). V trimming: 5 bases; J trimming: 0 bases; junction bases outside the gene matches: 3. The CDR3 sequence is 15 residues long.

The chain couples TRBV7-3 to TRBJ1-1; TRBD1 might be the D (6 bases). CDR3 size: 13 residues. The V gene lost 4 bases and the J gene lost 4 bases, with 10 bases spanning the gap. The germline V gene has CDR1 SGHTA and CDR2 FQGTGA. The CDR3 nucleotides are TGTGCCAGCAGCTCCCAGGGGCGCACTGAAGCTTTCTTT. Its protein product is CASSSQGRTEAFF.

V gene TRBV19 combines with J gene TRBJ1-1, with a possible D match to TRBD1 (5 bases). CDR1 LNHDA and CDR2 SQIVND come from the germline V gene (reference sequence). This CDR3 is 17 amino acids long. Trimming left V 4 bases short and J 2 bases short, with 20 bases between. The CDR3 DNA follows: TGTGCCAGTAGTACAGGGCGACATCGGAAACCTAACACTGAAGCTTTCTTT. This gives the protein CASSTGRHRKPNTEAFF.

The genes are TRBV18 and TRBJ1-1; TRBD1 agrees at 9 bases. The V gene's germline CDR1 is KGHSH and CDR2 LQKENI. Losses at the gene ends were 5 bases for V and 3 bases for J; bases not matched to a gene: 10. The CDR3 totals 16 residues. The DNA of the CDR3 is TGTGCCAGCTCAGTATGGGGACAGGGTGGGCACACTGAAGCTTTCTTT. Amino acids: CASSVWGQGGHTEAFF.

Concerning this clone itself: At the DNA level, this CDR3 is encoded by other sequences in the same sample as well. The chain links TRBV20-1 to TRBJ1-1; a possible D gene is TRBD1 (5 bases). Looked up from germline, CDR1 is DFQATT and CDR2 is SNEGSKA (reference sequence). Between the trimmed V and J ends, which lost 6 bases and 6 bases, there was a span of 11 bases. The CDR3 totals 11 residues. DNA for the CDR3: TGCAGTGCCCCCAGGGTGTCTGAAGCTTTCTTT. Translating it yields CSAPRVSEAFF.

The V gene is TRBV20-1, the J gene TRBJ2-7; perhaps TRBD2 as D (5 bases). The CDR3 is made up of 11 amino acids. Germline CDR1 is DFQATT and CDR2 is SNEGSKA (reference sequence). The V and J ends lost 8 bases and 5 bases respectively, with 13 bases between them. The CDR3 coding sequence is TGCAGTCCCAAACGGGGAAACGAGCAGTACTTC. Protein product: CSPKRGNEQYF.

The chain has TRBV27 and TRBJ1-6; 7 bases match TRBD1. The junction had 1 base not matched to a gene; V was cut back by 1 base and J by 4 bases. The CDR3 loop spans 15 amino acids. Germline CDR1 and CDR2: MNHEY and SMNVEV (reference sequence). The CDR3 DNA reads as TGTGCCAGCAGTTTATGGGACAGATATAATTCACCCCTCCACTTT. Its protein product is CASSLWDRYNSPLHF.

CDR3 amino acids: CASSKAGVRGTQYF. In DNA form, the CDR3 reads TGTGCCAGTAGTAAGGCGGGGGTTAGGGGGACCCAGTACTTC. The rearrangement links TRBV19 to TRBJ2-5; 7 nucleotides agree with TRBD2. Germline loops: CDR1 LNHDA, CDR2 SQIVND (reference sequence). Trimming removed 4 bases from V and 7 bases from J; junction bases left unmatched: 9. The CDR3 spans 14 residues.